The rows below give T cell receptor beta chains drawn from one sample of a study of cytotoxic CD8 clonotypes in ibrutinib-treated CLL. Here immunoSEQ multiplex PCR was the method, and the copy in TCRdb shows in-frame clones only, minus some. The sample comprises about 200,000 clones, roughly three quarters of which are singletons, and approximately 6% rests with the top ten. The sequences come from PBMCs, collected after 12 months of ibrutinib treatment. The source is a human donor with chronic lymphocytic leukemia. The CDR3 runs from the conserved cysteine through the conserved F or W. The D gene is left open where the match is weak. Rows give clone size only sometimes, using once, few, many, or a class for an expanded clone.

clone_size d_call j_call v_call cdr3_aa cdr3_nt
NA NA TRBJ2-5 TRBV2 CASSGQQETQYF TGTGCCAGCTCCGGCCAGCAAGAGACCCAGTACTTC
NA NA TRBJ1-4 TRBV6-5 CASSLRGEKLFF TGTGCCAGCAGTCTTAGGGGAGAAAAACTGTTTTTT
NA NA TRBJ2-7 TRBV12-5 CASGVAGVGEQYF TGTGCTAGTGGTGTGGCGGGCGTCGGCGAGCAGTACTTC
few NA TRBJ1-4 TRBV25-1 CASSRGRTNEKLFF TGTGCCAGCAGTCGGGGGCGAACTAATGAAAAACTGTTTTTT
NA TRBD2 TRBJ2-5 TRBV29-1 CSVETSGRETQYF TGCAGCGTTGAAACTAGCGGGAGAGAGACCCAGTACTTC
NA TRBD1 TRBJ2-7 TRBV7-6 CASSPRTGSYEQYF TGTGCCAGCAGTCCTAGGACAGGATCCTACGAGCAGTACTTC
NA NA TRBJ1-4 TRBV5-1 CASSLTGRAPVNEKLFF TGCGCCAGCAGCTTAACGGGCAGGGCGCCTGTAAATGAAAAACTGTTTTTT
NA NA TRBJ2-5 TRBV30 CAWSVGGSMETQYF TGTGCCTGGAGTGTGGGGGGTTCTATGGAGACCCAGTACTTC
NA TRBD1 TRBJ1-1 TRBV6-5 CASSVRQGGTEAFF TGTGCCAGCAGTGTCAGACAGGGTGGGACTGAAGCTTTCTTT
NA TRBD1 TRBJ2-7 TRBV18 CASSGYRGRYEQYF TGTGCCAGCTCAGGTTACAGGGGACGATACGAGCAGTACTTC
NA NA TRBJ2-3 TRBV7-2 CASSFYGDTQYF TGTGCCAGCAGCTTCTACGGAGATACGCAGTATTTT
NA TRBD2 TRBJ2-7 TRBV4-3 CASSPYGLAGDYEQYF TGCGCCAGCAGCCCCTATGGACTAGCGGGAGACTACGAGCAGTACTTC
NA NA TRBJ1-2 TRBV25-1 CASSEYGAGGYTF TGTGCCAGCAGTGAATACGGGGCAGGGGGCTACACCTTC
NA NA TRBJ2-1 TRBV6-5 CASTSGVTGDEQFF TGTGCCAGCACCTCAGGGGTCACGGGGGATGAGCAGTTCTTC
NA NA TRBJ2-7 TRBV19 CASSYSRDYEQYF TGTGCCAGTAGTTATTCCAGGGACTACGAGCAGTACTTC
NA NA TRBJ2-1 TRBV7-3 CASSSRPQGGSDEQFF TGTGCCAGCAGCTCAAGACCCCAGGGGGGTTCGGATGAGCAGTTCTTC
few TRBD2 TRBJ2-1 TRBV11-3 CASSLDWGLAGSNEQFF TGTGCCAGCAGCTTAGATTGGGGACTAGCGGGAAGCAATGAGCAGTTCTTC
NA NA TRBJ2-5 TRBV18 CASSPSGRGETQYF TGTGCCAGCTCACCGTCCGGCAGGGGAGAGACCCAGTACTTC
NA NA TRBJ2-7 TRBV19 CASSSSGGAPYEQYF TGTGCCAGTAGTTCTTCCGGGGGCGCGCCCTACGAGCAGTACTTC